This T cell receptor (beta chain) was sequenced for a study of OX40 agonist ivuxolimab in advanced cancers. Broader study findings: The study observed clonal expansion of CD4+ and CD8+ blood T cells by week 6 at 0.1 to 3.0 mg/kg.

The ends were cut back, 7 bases at V and 6 bases at J, with 11 bases in the middle. Germline loops: CDR1 SNHLY, CDR2 FYNNEI. The CDR3 sequence is 12 residues long. About this clone: Its target is not known.

Here immunoSEQ multiplex PCR was the method, and the copy in TCRdb shows in-frame clones only, minus some. Of 55,000 to 70,000 clones in the sample, approximately 80% were seen once. The sample was CD4+ or CD8+ T cells sorted from blood, taken in a trial of the OX40 agonist ivuxolimab. The clonotype originates from an adult with an advanced solid tumor such as melanoma, head and neck, liver or kidney cancer. The rearrangement joins TRBV2 to TRBJ2-3; no clear D gene. CDR3 loop: CASMRLRDTQYF. Written as DNA, the CDR3 is TGTGCCAGCATGAGACTCCGGGATACGCAGTATTTT.